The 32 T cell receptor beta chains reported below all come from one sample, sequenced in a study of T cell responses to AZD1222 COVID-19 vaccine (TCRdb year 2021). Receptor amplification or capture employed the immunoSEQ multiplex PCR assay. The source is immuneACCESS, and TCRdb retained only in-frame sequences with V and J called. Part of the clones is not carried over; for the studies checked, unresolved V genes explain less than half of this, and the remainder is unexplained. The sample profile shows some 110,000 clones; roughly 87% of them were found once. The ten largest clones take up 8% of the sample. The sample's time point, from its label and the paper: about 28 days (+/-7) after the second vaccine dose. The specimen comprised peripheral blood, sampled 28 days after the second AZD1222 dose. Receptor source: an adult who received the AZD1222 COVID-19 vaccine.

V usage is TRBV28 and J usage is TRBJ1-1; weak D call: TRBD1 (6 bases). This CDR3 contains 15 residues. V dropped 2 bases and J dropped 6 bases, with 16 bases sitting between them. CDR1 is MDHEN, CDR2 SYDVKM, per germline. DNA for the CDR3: TGTGCCAGCAGTTTAGACGCCCGAGCAGGGGCTGAAGCTTTCTTT. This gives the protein CASSLDARAGAEAFF.

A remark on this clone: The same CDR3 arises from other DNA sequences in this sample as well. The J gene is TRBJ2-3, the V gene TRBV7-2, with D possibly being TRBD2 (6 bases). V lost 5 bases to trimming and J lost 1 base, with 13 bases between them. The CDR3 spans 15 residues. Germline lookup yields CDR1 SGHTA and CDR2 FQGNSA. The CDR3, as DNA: TGTGCCAGCAGCCTCGACGGACTACGCACAGATACGCAGTATTTT. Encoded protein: CASSLDGLRTDTQYF.

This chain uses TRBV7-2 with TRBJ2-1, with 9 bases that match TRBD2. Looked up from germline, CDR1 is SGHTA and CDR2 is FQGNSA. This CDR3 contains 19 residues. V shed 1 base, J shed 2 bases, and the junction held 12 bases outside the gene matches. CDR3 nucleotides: TGTGCCAGCAGCTTAGGAGTTCGCGGGGGGGCCACCGCCTACAATGAGCAGTTCTTC. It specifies CASSLGVRGGATAYNEQFF.

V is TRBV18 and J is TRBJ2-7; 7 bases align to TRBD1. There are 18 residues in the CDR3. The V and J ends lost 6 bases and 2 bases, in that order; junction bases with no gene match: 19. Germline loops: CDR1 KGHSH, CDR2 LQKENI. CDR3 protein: CASSYYPGQFTLAYEQYF. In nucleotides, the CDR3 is TGTGCCAGCTCCTATTATCCGGGACAGTTCACTTTAGCCTACGAGCAGTACTTC. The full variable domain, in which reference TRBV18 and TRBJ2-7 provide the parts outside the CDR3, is NAGVMQNPRHLVRRRGQEARLRCSPMKGHSHVYWYRQLPEEGLKFMVYLQKENIIDESGMPKERFSAEFPKEGPSILRIQQVVRGDSAAYFCASSYYPGQFTLAYEQYFGPGTRLTVT.

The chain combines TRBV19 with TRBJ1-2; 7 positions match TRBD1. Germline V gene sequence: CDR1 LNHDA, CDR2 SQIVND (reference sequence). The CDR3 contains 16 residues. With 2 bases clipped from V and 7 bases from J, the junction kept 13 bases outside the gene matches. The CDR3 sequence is CASSIHRQGYRGGYTF. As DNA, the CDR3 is TGTGCCAGTAGTATACACCGACAGGGTTATCGCGGTGGCTACACCTTC. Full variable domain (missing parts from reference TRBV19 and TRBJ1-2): DGGITQSPKYLFRKEGQNVTLSCEQNLNHDAMYWYRQDPGQGLRLIYYSQIVNDFQKGDIAEGYSVSREKKESFPLTVTSAQKNPTAFYLCASSIHRQGYRGGYTFGSGTRLTVV.

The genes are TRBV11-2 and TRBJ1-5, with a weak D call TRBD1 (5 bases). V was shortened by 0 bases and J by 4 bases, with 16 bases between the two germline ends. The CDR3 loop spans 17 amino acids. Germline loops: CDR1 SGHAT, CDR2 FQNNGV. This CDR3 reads CASSLDMGGTQNQPQHF. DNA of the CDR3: TGTGCCAGCAGCTTAGATATGGGGGGGACCCAAAATCAGCCCCAGCATTTT.

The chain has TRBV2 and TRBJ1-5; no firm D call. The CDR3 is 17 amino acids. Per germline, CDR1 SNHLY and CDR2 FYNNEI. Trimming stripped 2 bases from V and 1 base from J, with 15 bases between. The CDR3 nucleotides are TGTGCCAGCAGTGAAAATTGGGGTCACCTAAGCAATCAGCCCCAGCATTTT. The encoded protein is CASSENWGHLSNQPQHF.

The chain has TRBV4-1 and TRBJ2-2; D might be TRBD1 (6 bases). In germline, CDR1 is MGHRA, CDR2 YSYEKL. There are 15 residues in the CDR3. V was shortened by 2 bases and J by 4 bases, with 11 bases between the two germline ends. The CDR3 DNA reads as TGCGCCAGCAGCCAATTGGGACAATTCACCGGGGAGCTGTTTTTT. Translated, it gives CASSQLGQFTGELFF.

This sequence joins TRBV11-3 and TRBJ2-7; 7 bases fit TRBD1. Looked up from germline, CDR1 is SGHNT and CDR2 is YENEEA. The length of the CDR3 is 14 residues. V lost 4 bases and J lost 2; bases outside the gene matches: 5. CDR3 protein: CASSSKGTAYEQYF. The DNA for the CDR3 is TGTGCCAGCAGCTCAAAAGGGACAGCCTACGAGCAGTACTTC.

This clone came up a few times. The DNA of the CDR3 is TGTGCCAGCATTAGGGCTAGCGGGAAATACAATGAGCAGTTCTTC. Protein product: CASIRASGKYNEQFF. The chain uses TRBV6-5 and TRBJ2-1, with 9 bases aligning to TRBD2. CDR3 size: 15 residues. CDR1 is MNHEY and CDR2 is SVGAGI in the germline V gene. V shed 7 bases, J shed 4 bases, and the junction held 8 bases outside the gene matches.

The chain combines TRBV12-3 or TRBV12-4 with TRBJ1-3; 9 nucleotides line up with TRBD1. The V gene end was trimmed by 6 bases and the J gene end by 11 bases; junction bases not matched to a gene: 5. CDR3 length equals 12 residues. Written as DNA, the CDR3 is TGTGCCAGCAGCCTACGGACAGGGGCCATATATTTT. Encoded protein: CASSLRTGAIYF.

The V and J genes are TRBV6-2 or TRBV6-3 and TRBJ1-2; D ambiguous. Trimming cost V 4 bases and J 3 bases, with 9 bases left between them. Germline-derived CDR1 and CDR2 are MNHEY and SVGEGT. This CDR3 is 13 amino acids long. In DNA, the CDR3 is TGTGCCAGCAGTTCGACAAGAGACTATGGCTACACCTTC. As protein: CASSSTRDYGYTF.

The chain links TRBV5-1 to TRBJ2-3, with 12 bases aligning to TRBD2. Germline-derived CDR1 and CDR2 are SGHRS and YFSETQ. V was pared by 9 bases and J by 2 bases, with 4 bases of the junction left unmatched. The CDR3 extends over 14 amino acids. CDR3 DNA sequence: TGCGCCACTCGACTAGCGGGGGACACAGATACGCAGTATTTT. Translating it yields CATRLAGDTDTQYF.

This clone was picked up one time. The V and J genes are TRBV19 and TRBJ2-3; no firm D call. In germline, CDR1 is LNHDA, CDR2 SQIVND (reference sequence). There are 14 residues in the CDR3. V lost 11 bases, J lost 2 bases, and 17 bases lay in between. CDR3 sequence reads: CAVARRASTDTQYF. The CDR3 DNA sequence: TGTGCCGTCGCGCGGAGAGCCTCCACAGATACGCAGTATTTT.

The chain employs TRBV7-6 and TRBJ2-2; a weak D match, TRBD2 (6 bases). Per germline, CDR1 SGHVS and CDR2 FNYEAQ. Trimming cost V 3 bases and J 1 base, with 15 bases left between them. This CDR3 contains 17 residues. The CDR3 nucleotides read TGTGCCAGCAGCTTTTTATCGGGGGATTTGAACACCGGGGAGCTGTTTTTT. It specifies CASSFLSGDLNTGELFF.

The CDR3 coding sequence is TGCAGCGTTGTTAGCCCTCGGACGAGGGGAAGAAACACCATATATTTT. It encodes CSVVSPRTRGRNTIYF. The chain employs TRBV29-1 and TRBJ1-3; D is perhaps TRBD1 (5 bases). The germline V gene encodes CDR1 SQVTM and CDR2 ANQGSEA. Trimming pared 4 bases from V and 5 bases from J, leaving 21 bases between. The CDR3 sequence is 16 residues long. Full variable domain (rest looked up from reference TRBV29-1 and TRBJ1-3): SAVISQKPSRDICQRGTSLTIQCQVDSQVTMMFWYRQQPGQSLTLIATANQGSEATYESGFVIDKFPISRPNLTFSTLTVSNMSPEDSSIYLCSVVSPRTRGRNTIYFGEGSWLTVV.

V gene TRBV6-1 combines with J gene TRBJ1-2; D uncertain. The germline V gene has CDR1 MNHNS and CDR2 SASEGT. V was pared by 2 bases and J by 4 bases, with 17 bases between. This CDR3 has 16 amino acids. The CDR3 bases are TGTGCCAGCAGTGAACCGATGGCGGTGCGGGGCTATGGCTACACCTTC. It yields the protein CASSEPMAVRGYGYTF.

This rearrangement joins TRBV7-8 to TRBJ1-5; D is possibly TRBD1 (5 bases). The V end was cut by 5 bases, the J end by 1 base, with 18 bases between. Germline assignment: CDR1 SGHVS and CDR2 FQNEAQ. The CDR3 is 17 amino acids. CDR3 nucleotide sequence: TGTGCCAGCAGCCGAGGGGAGGCGGGACGGAGCAATCAGCCCCAGCATTTT. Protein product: CASSRGEAGRSNQPQHF. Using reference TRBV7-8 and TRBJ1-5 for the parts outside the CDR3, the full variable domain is GAGVSQSPRYKVAKRGQDVALRCDPISGHVSLFWYQQALGQGPEFLTYFQNEAQLDKSGLPSDRFFAERPEGSVSTLKIQRTQQEDSAVYLCASSRGEAGRSNQPQHFGDGTRLSIL.

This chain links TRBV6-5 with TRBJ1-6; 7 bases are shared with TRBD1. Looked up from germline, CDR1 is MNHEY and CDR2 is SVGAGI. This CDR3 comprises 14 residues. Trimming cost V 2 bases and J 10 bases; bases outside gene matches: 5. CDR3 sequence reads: CASSYQGEGSPLHF. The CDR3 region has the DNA TGTGCCAGCAGTTACCAGGGGGAGGGATCACCCCTCCACTTT.

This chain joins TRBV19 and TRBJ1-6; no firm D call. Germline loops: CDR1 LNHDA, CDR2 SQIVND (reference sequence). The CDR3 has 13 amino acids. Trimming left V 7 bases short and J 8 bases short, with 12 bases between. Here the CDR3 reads CASTHTRDSPLHF. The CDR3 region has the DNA TGTGCCAGTACACATACGAGAGATTCACCCCTCCACTTT.

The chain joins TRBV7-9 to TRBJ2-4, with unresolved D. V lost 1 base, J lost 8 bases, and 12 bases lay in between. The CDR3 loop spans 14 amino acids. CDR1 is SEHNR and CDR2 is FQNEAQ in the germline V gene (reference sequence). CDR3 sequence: CASSLEGSGDIQYF. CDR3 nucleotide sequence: TGTGCCAGCAGCTTAGAAGGGTCGGGTGACATTCAGTACTTC.

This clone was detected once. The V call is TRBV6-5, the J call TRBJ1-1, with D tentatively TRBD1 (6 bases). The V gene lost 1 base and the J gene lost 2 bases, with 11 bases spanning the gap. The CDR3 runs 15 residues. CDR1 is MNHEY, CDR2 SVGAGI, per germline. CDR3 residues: CASSYFGTPNTEAFF. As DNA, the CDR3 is TGTGCCAGCAGTTACTTCGGGACACCAAACACTGAAGCTTTCTTT.

This chain's CDR3 is CASSSGQGVNTIYF. The CDR3 nucleotides are TGTGCCAGCAGTTCCGGACAGGGGGTAAACACCATATATTTT. The chain joins TRBV27 to TRBJ1-3, with 10 bases fitting TRBD1. There are 14 residues in the CDR3. V was pared by 4 bases and J by 6 bases, with 3 bases of the junction left unmatched. Germline-derived CDR1 and CDR2 are MNHEY and SMNVEV (reference sequence).

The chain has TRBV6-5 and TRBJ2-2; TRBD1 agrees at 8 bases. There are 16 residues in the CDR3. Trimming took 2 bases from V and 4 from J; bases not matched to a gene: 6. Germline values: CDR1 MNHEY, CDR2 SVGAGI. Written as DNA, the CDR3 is TGTGCCAGCAGTTACGCAGACAGGGGCGGCACCGGGGAGCTGTTTTTT. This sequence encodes CASSYADRGGTGELFF.

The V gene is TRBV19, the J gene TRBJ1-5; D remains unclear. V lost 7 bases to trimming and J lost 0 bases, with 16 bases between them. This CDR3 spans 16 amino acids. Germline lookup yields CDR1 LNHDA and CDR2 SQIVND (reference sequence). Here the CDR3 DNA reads TGTGCCAGTATGGCAGCTCTTGGATATAGCAATCAGCCCCAGCATTTT. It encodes CASMAALGYSNQPQHF.

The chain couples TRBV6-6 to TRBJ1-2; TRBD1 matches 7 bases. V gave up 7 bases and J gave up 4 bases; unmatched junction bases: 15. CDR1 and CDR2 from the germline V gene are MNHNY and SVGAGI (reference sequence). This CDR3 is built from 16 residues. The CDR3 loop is CASKLTTTDRAYGYTF. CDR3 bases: TGTGCCAGCAAACTCACAACTACCGACAGGGCCTATGGCTACACCTTC.

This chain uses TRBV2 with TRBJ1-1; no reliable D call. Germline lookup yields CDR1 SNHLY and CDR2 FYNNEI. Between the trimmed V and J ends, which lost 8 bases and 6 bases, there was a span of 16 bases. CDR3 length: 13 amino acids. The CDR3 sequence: CASPPRGSAEAFF. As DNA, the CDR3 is TGTGCCAGCCCTCCCCGGGGAAGCGCTGAAGCTTTCTTT.

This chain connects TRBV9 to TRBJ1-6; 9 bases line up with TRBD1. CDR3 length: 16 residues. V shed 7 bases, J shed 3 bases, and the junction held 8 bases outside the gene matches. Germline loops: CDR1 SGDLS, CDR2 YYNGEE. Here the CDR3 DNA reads TGTGCCAGCGGAAGGACAGGGGATCTCTATAATTCACCCCTCCACTTT. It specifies CASGRTGDLYNSPLHF.

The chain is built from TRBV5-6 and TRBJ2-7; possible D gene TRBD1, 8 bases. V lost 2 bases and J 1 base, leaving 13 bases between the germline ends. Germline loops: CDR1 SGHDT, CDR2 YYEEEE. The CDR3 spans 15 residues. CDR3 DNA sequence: TGTGCCAGCAGCTTAGACAGGGGAGGGTCCTACGAGCAGTACTTC. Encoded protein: CASSLDRGGSYEQYF.

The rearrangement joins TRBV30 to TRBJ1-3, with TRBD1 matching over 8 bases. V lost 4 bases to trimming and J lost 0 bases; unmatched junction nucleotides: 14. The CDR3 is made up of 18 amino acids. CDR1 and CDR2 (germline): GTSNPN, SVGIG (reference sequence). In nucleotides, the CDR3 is TGTGCCTGGATGCTCGGACAGGGTGGGACCATCTCTGGAAACACCATATATTTT. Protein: CAWMLGQGGTISGNTIYF.

DNA of the CDR3: TGTGCCAGCAGGCGGGATCTCTCTGGAAACACCATATATTTT. Its translation is CASRRDLSGNTIYF. The rearrangement joins TRBV7-9 to TRBJ1-3; D ambiguous. The CDR3 is 14 residues long. Germline V gene lookup returns CDR1 SEHNR and CDR2 FQNEAQ (reference sequence). Trimming removed 6 bases at V and 0 bases at J, with 9 bases between.

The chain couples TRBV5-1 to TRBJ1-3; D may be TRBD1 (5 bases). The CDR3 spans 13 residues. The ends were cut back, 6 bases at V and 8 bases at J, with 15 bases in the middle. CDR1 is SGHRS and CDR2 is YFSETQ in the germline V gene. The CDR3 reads CASTLGVGDTIYF. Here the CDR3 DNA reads TGCGCCAGCACCCTAGGTGTGGGGGACACCATATATTTT. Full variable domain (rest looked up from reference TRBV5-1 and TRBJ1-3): KAGVTQTPRYLIKTRGQQVTLSCSPISGHRSVSWYQQTPGQGLQFLFEYFSETQRNKGNFPGRFSGRQFSNSRSEMNVSTLELGDSALYLCASTLGVGDTIYFGEGSWLTVV.